A selection of T cell receptor beta chains follows, all from one sample in a study of blood T cell repertoires in COVID-19. TCRdb's table, derived via immunoSEQ multiplex PCR, lists solely in-frame clones and lacks some. The repertoire holds around 200,000 clones, around 82% seen once, with around 2.5% in the top ten. The sequenced material came from peripheral blood. Every receptor here comes from a woman aged 40-49 years with active or convalescent COVID-19. CDR3s include the opening cysteine and the closing phenylalanine or tryptophan. The order of the fields is J gene, clone size, V gene, D gene, CDR3 protein, CDR3 DNA. D genes are given only for firm matches. Some rows mark clone size as missing; the rest say once, few, many or name a class of expanded clone.

>TRBJ1-2|once|TRBV7-2|TRBD1
CASSLDWTGVGYTF
TGTGCCAGCAGCTTAGACTGGACAGGGGTAGGCTACACCTTC
>TRBJ1-4|-|TRBV18|-
CASSRDRDQGEKLFF
TGTGCCAGCTCACGCGACCGGGATCAAGGTGAAAAACTGTTTTTT
>TRBJ1-2|few|TRBV7-2|-
CASSPTPGGYGYTF
TGTGCCAGCAGCCCTACCCCGGGGGGCTATGGCTACACCTTC
>TRBJ1-1|-|TRBV5-1|-
CASSLVGASEAFF
TGCGCCAGCAGCTTGGTGGGGGCTTCTGAAGCTTTCTTT
>TRBJ2-3|-|TRBV6-2/TRBV6-3|-
CASRYRDFTDTQYF
TGTGCCAGCAGATACCGGGACTTCACAGATACGCAGTATTTT
>TRBJ1-2|once|TRBV3-1/TRBV3-2|-
CASSQGQANYGYTF
TGTGCCAGCAGCCAAGGACAGGCTAACTATGGCTACACCTTC
>TRBJ2-5|once|TRBV7-8|-
CAASGRFQETQYF
TGTGCCGCCTCGGGGAGGTTCCAAGAGACCCAGTACTTC
>TRBJ1-6|few|TRBV5-4|-
CASSLTGYDSPLHF
TGTGCCAGCAGCTTGACAGGGTATGATTCACCCCTCCACTTT
>TRBJ2-2|-|TRBV7-6|TRBD2
CASSPLAGGYTGELFF
TGTGCCAGCAGTCCACTAGCGGGAGGGTACACCGGGGAGCTGTTTTTT
>TRBJ1-1|-|TRBV19|TRBD1
CACRDREGADTEAFF
TGTGCCTGCCGGGACAGGGAAGGGGCCGACACTGAAGCTTTCTTT
>TRBJ2-5|-|TRBV15|TRBD1
CATENGQGQETQYF
TGTGCCACCGAGAACGGACAGGGCCAAGAGACCCAGTACTTC
>TRBJ2-5|-|TRBV6-5|TRBD1
CASSYLSRGQETQYF
TGTGCCAGCAGTTACCTCAGCAGGGGGCAAGAGACCCAGTACTTC
>TRBJ1-5|few|TRBV7-2|TRBD1
CASSRDRSQPQHF
TGTGCCAGCAGCCGGGACAGGTCTCAGCCCCAGCATTTT